The rows below give T cell receptor beta chains drawn from one sample of a study of shared clonotypes between healthy human individuals. The data were produced by immunoSEQ multiplex PCR, yet TCRdb's version contains in-frame clones alone and is incomplete. The data show approximately 1.9 million clones, 93% seen once. The sample comprised naive CD8+ T cells from PBMCs. Source of these receptors: a man younger than 35 in good health. Some clones in this sample may be carry-over from other donors' samples. Each CDR3 is given with its conserved first and last residue. A D gene is named only where the DNA matches it firmly. A clone size is listed for some rows: how often the clone was seen (once, few, many), or a class if it is expanded.

>16|NA|TRBV7-8|NA|TRBJ1-2
TGTGCCAGCAGCCCCTCAGCATCCCCGATGTATAATGGCTACACCTTC
CASSPSASPMYNGYTF
>12|NA|TRBV19|NA|TRBJ2-7
TGTGCCAGTAGATCCCCTTATAACGAGCAGTACTTC
CASRSPYNEQYF
>15|TRBD1|TRBV6-1|NA|TRBJ1-2
TGTGCCAGCAGTGAAGAACCGACAGGGGTTTATGGCTACACCTTC
CASSEEPTGVYGYTF
>12|NA|TRBV27|NA|TRBJ2-7
TGTGCCAGCAGTCCCCCCGCCTACGAGCAGTACTTC
CASSPPAYEQYF
>15|NA|TRBV15|NA|TRBJ1-5
TGTGCCACCAGTAAAGGGAGGGGATTAGTTCAGCCCCAGCATTTT
CATSKGRGLVQPQHF
>16|TRBD1|TRBV5-8|NA|TRBJ1-3
TGTGCCAGCAGCCCGGGACAGGTCCCCTCTGGAAACACCATATATTTT
CASSPGQVPSGNTIYF
>16|NA|TRBV19|NA|TRBJ2-6
TGTGCCAGTAGGCGGCAGGTTCCCTCTGGGGCCAACGTCCTGACTTTC
CASRRQVPSGANVLTF
>14|NA|TRBV6-1|NA|TRBJ1-2
TGTGCCAGCAGTGAATCCCGCGCTTTCTATGGCTACACCTTC
CASSESRAFYGYTF
>14|NA|TRBV14|NA|TRBJ1-3
TGTGCCAGCAGCCAATTTCGGACCTCGGACACCATATATTTT
CASSQFRTSDTIYF
>15|NA|TRBV27|NA|TRBJ1-4
TGTGCCAGCAGTTTGACCGGGGGGCCGCAGACAAAACTGTTTTTT
CASSLTGGPQTKLFF
>11|NA|TRBV27|NA|TRBJ2-1
TGTGCCAGCAGTTTGGGGGGAGAGCGGTTCTTC
CASSLGGERFF
>16|TRBD1|TRBV5-1|NA|TRBJ1-1
TGCGCCAGCAGCACGGACAGGGTGGGGTTGAACACTGAAGCTTTCTTT
CASSTDRVGLNTEAFF
>14|NA|TRBV29-1|NA|TRBJ2-2
TGCAGCGTTTGCACAGGGCCCTATACCGGGGAGCTGTTTTTT
CSVCTGPYTGELFF
>16|TRBD2|TRBV30|NA|TRBJ2-5
TGTGCCTGGGATCCGGGACTAGCGGGAGGGAGAGAGACCCAGTACTTC
CAWDPGLAGGRETQYF
>14|NA|TRBV6-5|NA|TRBJ2-3
TGTGCCAGCAGTTACTCGGACGCCCCAGATACGCAGTATTTT
CASSYSDAPDTQYF
>17|NA|TRBV4-1|NA|TRBJ2-3
TGCGCCAGCAGCCATAGGGTAGCGGAGCCCCGCACAGATACGCAGTATTTT
CASSHRVAEPRTDTQYF
>16|TRBD2|TRBV11-3|NA|TRBJ2-5
TGTGCCAGCAGCAAAGGGGCTAGCGGGAGTCGCGAGACCCAGTACTTC
CASSKGASGSRETQYF
>13|NA|TRBV10-2|NA|TRBJ2-7
TGCGCCAGCACTGGACTAAGCTACTACGAGCAGTACTTC
CASTGLSYYEQYF
>18|NA|TRBV19|NA|TRBJ2-7
TGTGCCAGTAGTGGTGCGTCGACGGATGGAGGGTCTTCCTACGAGCAGTACTTC
CASSGASTDGGSSYEQYF
>13|NA|TRBV28|few|TRBJ1-1
TGTGCCAGCAGATTACCCTACACCACTGAAGCTTTCTTT
CASRLPYTTEAFF
>14|TRBD1|TRBV6-5|NA|TRBJ2-1
TGTGCCAGCAGTTACTCGACAGGGTACAATGAGCAGTTCTTC
CASSYSTGYNEQFF
>18|TRBD2|TRBV6-1|NA|TRBJ2-5
TGTGCCAGCAGTGAAGAGGGTAGCGGGAGCATCCTGGCAGAGACCCAGTACTTC
CASSEEGSGSILAETQYF
>16|NA|TRBV7-9|NA|TRBJ2-3
TGTGCCAGCAGCTTAGGAGGGGGACCCCACACAGATACGCAGTATTTT
CASSLGGGPHTDTQYF
>19|TRBD1|TRBV9|NA|TRBJ1-1
TGTGCCAGCAGCGTAGTGAGGGGATGGGTGGGACAGTTTGATACTGAAGCTTTCTTT
CASSVVRGWVGQFDTEAFF
>14|TRBD1|TRBV28|NA|TRBJ2-7
TGTGCCAGCAGTCGTTGGGACAGGGGGCAAGAGCAGTACTTC
CASSRWDRGQEQYF
>19|NA|TRBV28|once|TRBJ2-7
TGTGCCAGCAGGCCCCCCATCACACAACTTTTCTCTGAGATCTACGAGCAGTACTTC
CASRPPITQLFSEIYEQYF
>14|NA|TRBV9|once|TRBJ2-5
TGTGCCAGCAGCGTAGGAGTGAGGGCCGGGACCCAGTACTTC
CASSVGVRAGTQYF
>16|NA|TRBV10-3|NA|TRBJ2-1
TGTGCCATCAGTGAGAGGATGGAGCGGCAGGCCAATGAGCAGTTCTTC
CAISERMERQANEQFF
>16|TRBD2|TRBV5-4|NA|TRBJ2-7
TGTGCCAGCAGCCAAGATCCCAGCGGGGTCTCCTACGAGCAGTACTTC
CASSQDPSGVSYEQYF
>14|NA|TRBV9|NA|TRBJ1-2
TGTGCCAGCAGCGTAGCGTCGACGGCTTATGGCTACACCTTC
CASSVASTAYGYTF
>17|NA|TRBV13|NA|TRBJ2-7
TGTGCCAGCAGCTTGCCCCGAGGGCACGATAGCTCCTACGAGCAGTACTTC
CASSLPRGHDSSYEQYF
>13|NA|TRBV5-1|NA|TRBJ1-5
TGCGCCAGCAGCTTGTATATCAATCAGCCCCAGCATTTT
CASSLYINQPQHF
>14|TRBD2|TRBV4-1|once|TRBJ2-5
TGCGCCAGCAGCCAAGGGACTAGAGAGGAGACCCAGTACTTC
CASSQGTREETQYF
>15|NA|TRBV10-3|NA|TRBJ2-7
TGTGCCATCAGTGACGGGACTTCCTCCTCCTACGAGCAGTACTTC
CAISDGTSSSYEQYF
>14|NA|TRBV9|NA|TRBJ1-2
TGTGCCAGCAGCGTAACCGACGACAGATATGGCTACACCTTC
CASSVTDDRYGYTF
>16|TRBD2|TRBV28|NA|TRBJ2-1
TGTGCCAGCAGTTTTTGGGCTAGCGGGACACACAATGAGCAGTTCTTC
CASSFWASGTHNEQFF
>13|NA|TRBV7-9|NA|TRBJ2-3
TGTGCCAGCAGCTTAGGACGGGAAAATACGCAGTATTTT
CASSLGRENTQYF
>15|NA|TRBV5-1|NA|TRBJ2-7
TGCGCCAGCAGCGTGCATAGTGACAGCTCCTACGAGCAGTACTTC
CASSVHSDSSYEQYF
>18|TRBD2|TRBV7-2|NA|TRBJ2-1
TGTGCCAGCAGACAAAGGGTGGCGGGAGGGCTTCTGTACAATGAGCAGTTCTTC
CASRQRVAGGLLYNEQFF
>13|TRBD1|TRBV27|NA|TRBJ2-7
TGTGCCAGCAGCCCCGGGACAGCTTACGAGCAGTACTTC
CASSPGTAYEQYF
>14|NA|TRBV14|NA|TRBJ1-1
TGTGCCAGCAGCCAAGGGGGCGGGTGGACTGAAGCTTTCTTT
CASSQGGGWTEAFF
>13|NA|TRBV2|NA|TRBJ2-7
TGTGCCAGCAGTGAGCCAGGGGAGGACGAGCAGTACTTC
CASSEPGEDEQYF
>15|TRBD1|TRBV7-9|NA|TRBJ2-5
TGTGCCAGCAGCTCTCCGACAGGGCGTCAAGAGACCCAGTACTTC
CASSSPTGRQETQYF
>15|NA|TRBV6-1|NA|TRBJ2-7
TGTGCCAGCGCCCCTCGGGGTGGGTGGTCCTACGAGCAGTACTTC
CASAPRGGWSYEQYF
>13|NA|TRBV29-1|NA|TRBJ2-2
TGCAGCGTTAAGGGGGGGGCGCGAAGGGAGCTGTTTTTT
CSVKGGARRELFF
>14|NA|TRBV25-1|NA|TRBJ2-1
TGTGCCAGCAGTGTTCCCGGGGTCTACAATGAGCAGTTCTTC
CASSVPGVYNEQFF
>12|NA|TRBV19|NA|TRBJ1-5
TGTGCCAGTAGCACTCGAGGGCAGCCCCAGCATTTT
CASSTRGQPQHF
>18|TRBD2|TRBV27|NA|TRBJ2-1
TGTGCCAGCAGAACCGGGACTAGCGGGATACCCCGGGGCAATGAGCAGTTCTTC
CASRTGTSGIPRGNEQFF
>16|NA|TRBV13|NA|TRBJ2-6
TGTGCCAGCAGCTTAGTGAGCCCCTCTGGGGCCAACGTCCTGACTTTC
CASSLVSPSGANVLTF
>15|NA|TRBV27|NA|TRBJ2-7
TGTGCCAGCAGGTCGGGTAGGGAAGTTCCCTACGAGCAGTACTTC
CASRSGREVPYEQYF
>14|TRBD1|TRBV13|NA|TRBJ1-1
TGTGCCAGCAGGCAAGGGGGCGCGGGAACTGAAGCTTTCTTT
CASRQGGAGTEAFF
>12|NA|TRBV7-3|NA|TRBJ2-1
TGTGCCAGCAGTTTGGACGCCAGTGAGCAGTTCTTC
CASSLDASEQFF
>13|NA|TRBV7-9|NA|TRBJ2-7
TGTGCCAGCAGCTTTACCGTGTCTGGGGAGCAGTACTTC
CASSFTVSGEQYF